Shown below are 26 T cell receptor beta chains from a single sample sequenced in a study of early T cells in non-severe SARS-CoV-2 infection. Each CDR3 protein is one row after TCRdb ran MiXCR on the 5' RACE reads. The sample records fewer than 120,000 distinct CDR3 sequences, around 12% being singletons. Sequencing used whole blood, obtained at baseline. The receptors were gathered from an adult who was a healthcare worker with PCR-confirmed SARS-CoV-2 infection or an uninfected control (not recorded which).

The table lists this clonotype with a few counts. The chain joins TRBV7-2 to TRBJ1-1; possible D gene TRBD1, 6 bases. The length of the CDR3 is 16 residues. V lost 5 bases, J lost 5 bases, and 21 bases lay in between. Germline lookup yields CDR1 SGHTA and CDR2 FQGNSA. CDR3 in DNA: TGTGCCAGCAGCCGCCCGAGGGGGGGCGTTGGAACTGAAGCTTTCTTT. This gives the protein CASSRPRGGVGTEAFF.

The rearrangement uses TRBV2 and TRBJ1-6; D remains ambiguous. In germline, CDR1 is SNHLY, CDR2 FYNNEI. V was clipped by 8 bases and J by 0 bases, with 14 bases between them. The CDR3 runs to 16 residues. CDR3 DNA sequence: TGTGCCAGCGTTTCCGGAACGAGCTCCTATAATTCACCCCTCCACTTT. Translating it yields CASVSGTSSYNSPLHF.

A word on this clonotype: Sequence at one end of the junction differs from germline and may be a read error. The chain is built from TRBV4-1 and TRBJ1-4; possible D gene TRBD1, 5 bases. CDR1 is MGHRA, CDR2 YSYEKL, per germline. CDR3 length: 15 amino acids. The CDR3 sequence is CANSPNGGTNEKLFF. Written as DNA, the CDR3 is TGCGCCAACAGCCCGAACGGGGGAACTAATGAAAAACTGTTTTTT.

The chain employs TRBV7-6 and TRBJ2-1, with 15 bases fitting TRBD2. Trimming removed 6 bases from V and 0 bases from J; junction bases left unmatched: 15. The CDR3 has 21 amino acids. The germline V gene has CDR1 SGHVS and CDR2 FNYEAQ. This CDR3 is CASSLLPGTSGGRSSYNEQFF. The CDR3 DNA follows: TGTGCCAGCAGTCTCCTGCCGGGGACTAGCGGGGGGAGGAGCTCCTACAATGAGCAGTTCTTC.

This clonotype was detected many times. This chain uses TRBV28 with TRBJ1-5; D possibly corresponds to TRBD1 (5 bases). V lost 5 bases to trimming and J lost 3 bases, with 26 bases between them. The CDR3 runs 19 residues. CDR1 and CDR2 (germline): MDHEN, SYDVKM. In DNA, the CDR3 is TGTGCCAGCAGTCCTTACCCTTTCGGGGGGGGTAGTTTCAATCAGCCCCAGCATTTT. Translation gives CASSPYPFGGGSFNQPQHF.

This clonotype was detected ten times or more. V usage is TRBV20-1 and J usage is TRBJ1-2, with 11 bases fitting TRBD1. The trim removed 3 bases at V and 2 bases at J, leaving 11 bases unmatched. Germline V CDR1 and CDR2: DFQATT, SNEGSKA (reference sequence). The CDR3 totals 17 residues. CDR3 sequence: CSASNQDRGRMNYGYTF. In DNA form, the CDR3 reads TGCAGTGCTAGTAACCAGGACAGGGGGCGGATGAACTATGGCTACACCTTC.

The chain couples TRBV2 to TRBJ1-3; 9 bases map to TRBD1. This CDR3 region has 14 residues. Germline CDR1 is SNHLY and CDR2 is FYNNEI. The trim removed 5 bases at V and 4 bases at J, leaving 3 bases unmatched. Here the CDR3 reads CASSKGQGGNTIYF. CDR3 nucleotides: TGTGCCAGCAGTAAGGGACAGGGCGGAAACACCATATATTTT.

This clonotype turned up a few times. This rearrangement joins TRBV5-4 to TRBJ2-7; the match to TRBD2 covers 8 bases. J lost 5 bases, V lost 2 bases, and 9 bases had no gene match. This CDR3 region has 15 residues. Germline assignment: CDR1 SGHNT and CDR2 YYREEE (reference sequence). This chain's CDR3 is CASSLGAGGKNEQYF. The CDR3 DNA sequence: TGTGCCAGCAGCTTAGGCGCGGGAGGAAAGAACGAGCAGTACTTC.

In this sample, this clonotype turned up a few times. The chain is built from TRBV20-1 and TRBJ2-7, with TRBD2 as a possible D gene (7 bases). From germline, CDR1 is DFQATT and CDR2 SNEGSKA (reference sequence). V dropped 6 bases and J dropped 0 bases, with 15 bases sitting between them. The CDR3 has 14 amino acids. The CDR3 DNA reads as TGCAGTGCCACGGGGGGCGGGAGCTCCTACGAGCAGTACTTC. Its protein product is CSATGGGSSYEQYF.

This clonotype showed up many times. The rearrangement joins TRBV7-3 to TRBJ1-1; D not certain. V lost 2 bases to trimming and J lost 3 bases, with 7 bases between them. This CDR3 region has 13 residues. Germline V CDR1 and CDR2: SGHTA, FQGTGA. The CDR3 DNA follows: TGTGCCAGCAGCTTACCCGGGGACACTGAAGCTTTCTTT. It specifies CASSLPGDTEAFF.

There are many counts of this clonotype. The genes are TRBV5-6 and TRBJ1-1, with D possibly matching TRBD1 (5 bases). CDR1 and CDR2 (germline): SGHDT, YYEEEE. Trimming removed 0 bases from V and 3 bases from J, with 12 bases in between. The CDR3 covers 15 residues. The CDR3 nucleotides are TGTGCCAGCAGCTTGGTAGGGGCTGGCGACACTGAAGCTTTCTTT. Amino acid sequence: CASSLVGAGDTEAFF.

This clonotype was counted between two and nine times. This chain joins TRBV28 and TRBJ2-7; D gene uncertain. Germline assignment: CDR1 MDHEN and CDR2 SYDVKM. V lost 2 bases to trimming and J lost 5 bases, with 7 bases between them. This CDR3 comprises 12 residues. This CDR3 reads CASSLRKDEQYF. DNA for the CDR3: TGTGCCAGCAGTTTACGGAAGGACGAGCAGTACTTC.

The chain couples TRBV27 to TRBJ2-1; D is tentatively TRBD1 or TRBD2 (5 bases each). V lost 2 bases and J 1 base, leaving 9 bases between the germline ends. The CDR3 totals 15 residues. Looked up from germline, CDR1 is MNHEY and CDR2 is SMNVEV (reference sequence). Here the CDR3 DNA reads TGTGCCAGCAGTTTAGTGGGGGAATCCTACAATGAGCAGTTCTTC. Translating it yields CASSLVGESYNEQFF.

Comments on this clonotype: At one end the junction does not follow the germline gene, possibly because of a read error. The chain joins TRBV7-7 to TRBJ2-1; D perhaps matches TRBD2 (7 bases). Per germline, CDR1 SSHAT and CDR2 FNYEAQ (reference sequence). CDR3 length: 14 residues. In DNA form, the CDR3 reads TGTGCTAGCAGCTTAGGGGGGGGTAGCAATGAGCAGTTCTTC. It is translated as CASSLGGGSNEQFF.

This clonotype came up many times. The genes are TRBV11-2 and TRBJ1-1, with D unresolved. The V and J ends lost 1 base and 8 bases respectively, with 14 bases between them. CDR3 length: 14 amino acids. Germline V gene sequence: CDR1 SGHAT, CDR2 FQNNGV. The CDR3 loop is CASSLGWRSREAFF. CDR3 in DNA: TGTGCCAGCAGCTTAGGATGGCGGTCCCGCGAAGCTTTCTTT. Supplemented by reference TRBV11-2 and TRBJ1-1, the full variable domain reads EAGVAQSPRYKIIEKRQSVAFWCNPISGHATLYWYQQILGQGPKLLIQFQNNGVVDDSQLPKDRFSAERLKGVDSTLKIQPAKLEDSAVYLCASSLGWRSREAFFGQGTRLTVV.

This clonotype has a handful of counts. The genes are TRBV2 and TRBJ1-5, with TRBD1 as a possible D gene (5 bases). V shed 3 bases and J shed 0 bases, with 9 bases lying between them. Germline CDR1 is SNHLY and CDR2 is FYNNEI. The CDR3 has 15 residues. As DNA, the CDR3 is TGTGCCAGCAGTGATCACAGGCATAGCAATCAGCCCCAGCATTTT. It codes for CASSDHRHSNQPQHF.

This chain connects TRBV5-1 to TRBJ2-7; D might be TRBD1 (6 bases). CDR1 and CDR2 from the germline V gene are SGHRS and YFSETQ. Trimming took off 1 base at V and 5 bases at J, with 10 bases between the two ends. The CDR3 length is 13 residues. The chain's CDR3 is CASSLTGSDEQYF. The DNA of the CDR3 is TGCGCCAGCAGCTTGACAGGGAGCGACGAGCAGTACTTC.

This clonotype was detected many times. The genes are TRBV10-3 and TRBJ1-1, with a possible D match to TRBD1 (6 bases). Trimming took off 1 base at V and 0 bases at J, with 12 bases between the two ends. The length of the CDR3 is 16 residues. Germline CDR1 ENHRY, CDR2 SYGVKD. The CDR3 DNA sequence: TGTGCCATCAGTGAGTTCTGGGACAACATGAACACTGAAGCTTTCTTT. It specifies CAISEFWDNMNTEAFF.

This clonotype appeared many times. The chain employs TRBV4-1 and TRBJ2-3; the match to TRBD2 covers 9 bases. The germline V gene has CDR1 MGHRA and CDR2 YSYEKL. The V and J ends lost 0 bases and 8 bases, in that order; junction bases with no gene match: 9. The CDR3 runs to 16 residues. The CDR3 nucleotides read TGCGCCAGCAGCCAAGATGCGGGGGGGCGGCGACCTACGCAGTATTTT. The encoded protein is CASSQDAGGRRPTQYF.

The chain couples TRBV6-1 to TRBJ2-7, with TRBD2 identical over 8 bases. J gave up 7 bases and V 3 bases, and 8 bases lay outside the gene matches. CDR3 length equals 14 residues. Germline values: CDR1 MNHNS, CDR2 SASEGT. The CDR3, as DNA: TGTGCCAGCAGTGATCCAGCGGGAGTGAGTGAGCAGTACTTC. This gives the protein CASSDPAGVSEQYF.

With regard to this clonotype: The junction does not match germline at one end; this may be a read error. The chain combines TRBV6-4 with TRBJ2-2; D not certain. The germline V gene has CDR1 MRHNA and CDR2 SNTAGT. The CDR3 length is 12 residues. Written as DNA, the CDR3 is TGTGCCAACAGTGACTCAACCGGGGAGCTGTTTTTT. Encoded protein: CANSDSTGELFF.

This clonotype was counted ten times or more. V usage is TRBV27 and J usage is TRBJ2-7; unclear D gene. V was clipped by 5 bases and J by 5 bases, with 7 bases between them. This CDR3 is 11 amino acids long. Germline values: CDR1 MNHEY, CDR2 SMNVEV (reference sequence). Written as DNA, the CDR3 is TGTGCCAGCAGTGCCCTCAACGAGCAGTACTTC. It yields the protein CASSALNEQYF.

The chain carries TRBV2 and TRBJ1-1; the D gene is possibly TRBD1 (5 bases). The V gene's germline CDR1 is SNHLY and CDR2 FYNNEI. The CDR3 totals 10 residues. V was clipped by 5 bases and J by 13 bases, with 11 bases between them. CDR3 amino acids: CASSKQGGFF. CDR3 DNA: TGTGCCAGCAGTAAGCAGGGCGGTTTCTTT.

This clonotype has ten or more counts. This chain connects TRBV7-8 to TRBJ1-6; 8 nucleotides match TRBD1. The V and J ends lost 6 bases and 7 bases, in that order; junction bases with no gene match: 5. CDR3 length: 14 residues. Germline lookup yields CDR1 SGHVS and CDR2 FQNEAQ. The CDR3 sequence is CASSSHRGNSPLHF. In DNA form, the CDR3 reads TGTGCCAGCAGTTCTCACAGGGGGAATTCACCCCTCCACTTT.

This clonotype has at least ten counts. Here the CDR3 reads CSARGQFSTEAFF. The DNA for the CDR3 is TGCAGTGCTAGAGGACAGTTCTCCACTGAAGCTTTCTTT. The chain combines TRBV20-1 with TRBJ1-1, with D perhaps TRBD1 (5 bases). Trimming pared 1 base from V and 4 bases from J, leaving 10 bases between. Germline values: CDR1 DFQATT, CDR2 SNEGSKA (reference sequence). The CDR3 contains 13 residues.

In this sample, this clonotype turned up a few times. CDR3 protein: CASSHSQGHSPLHF. CDR3 nucleotides: TGTGCCAGCAGCCATAGCCAGGGGCATTCACCCCTCCACTTT. The gene calls are TRBV3-1 and TRBJ1-6, with TRBD1 as a possible D gene (6 bases). This CDR3 contains 14 residues. V lost 3 bases, J lost 8 bases, and 11 bases lay in between. Per germline, CDR1 LGHDT and CDR2 YNNKEL (reference sequence).